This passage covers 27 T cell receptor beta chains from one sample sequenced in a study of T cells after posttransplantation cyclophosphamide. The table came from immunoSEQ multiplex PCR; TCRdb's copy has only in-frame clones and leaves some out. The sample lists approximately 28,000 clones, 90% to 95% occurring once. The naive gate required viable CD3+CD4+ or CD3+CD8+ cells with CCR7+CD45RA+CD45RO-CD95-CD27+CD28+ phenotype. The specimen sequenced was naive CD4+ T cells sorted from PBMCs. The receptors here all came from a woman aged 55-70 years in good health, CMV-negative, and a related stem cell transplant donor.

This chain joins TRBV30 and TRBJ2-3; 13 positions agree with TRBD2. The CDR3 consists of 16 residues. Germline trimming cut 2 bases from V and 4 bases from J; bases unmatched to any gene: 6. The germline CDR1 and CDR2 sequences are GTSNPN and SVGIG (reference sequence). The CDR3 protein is CAWSPTSGGLADTQYF. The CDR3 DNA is TGTGCCTGGAGTCCGACTAGCGGGGGGTTAGCAGATACGCAGTATTTT.

Here the CDR3 DNA reads TGTGCCAGCAGCTTAGACGGGGGGCCCTACAATGAGCAGTTCTTC. Translated: CASSLDGGPYNEQFF. The chain is built from TRBV7-3 and TRBJ2-1; TRBD2 might be the D (7 bases). This CDR3 comprises 15 residues. The ends were cut back, 2 bases at V and 2 bases at J, with 10 bases in the middle. The V gene's germline CDR1 is SGHTA and CDR2 FQGTGA.

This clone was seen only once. CDR3 DNA sequence: TGTGCCAGCAGCCAACAGGGGGCGGCTAATGAAAAACTGTTTTTT. Translated: CASSQQGAANEKLFF. This rearrangement joins TRBV7-2 to TRBJ1-4; 9 nucleotides align to TRBD1. Losses at the gene ends were 5 bases for V and 3 bases for J; bases not matched to a gene: 4. The CDR3 consists of 15 residues. Germline CDR1 is SGHTA and CDR2 is FQGNSA.

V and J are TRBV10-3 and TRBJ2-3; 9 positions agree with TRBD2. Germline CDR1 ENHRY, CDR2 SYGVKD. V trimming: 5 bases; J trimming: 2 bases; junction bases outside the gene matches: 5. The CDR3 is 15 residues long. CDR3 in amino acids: CAISLASGDTDTQYF. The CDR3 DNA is TGTGCCATCAGTCTTGCTAGCGGGGACACAGATACGCAGTATTTT.

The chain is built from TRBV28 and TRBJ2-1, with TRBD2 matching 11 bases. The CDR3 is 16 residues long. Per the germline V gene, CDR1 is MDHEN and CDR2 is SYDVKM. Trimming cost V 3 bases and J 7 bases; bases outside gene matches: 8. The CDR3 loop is CASSFGGTSGKNEQFF. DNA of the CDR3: TGTGCCAGCAGTTTCGGGGGGACTAGCGGTAAAAATGAGCAGTTCTTC.

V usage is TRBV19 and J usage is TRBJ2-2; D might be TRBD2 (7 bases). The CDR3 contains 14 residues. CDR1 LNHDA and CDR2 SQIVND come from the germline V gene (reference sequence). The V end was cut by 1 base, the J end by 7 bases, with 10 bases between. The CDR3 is CASSIAGGGGELFF. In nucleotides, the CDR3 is TGTGCCAGTAGTATAGCGGGGGGCGGCGGGGAGCTGTTTTTT.

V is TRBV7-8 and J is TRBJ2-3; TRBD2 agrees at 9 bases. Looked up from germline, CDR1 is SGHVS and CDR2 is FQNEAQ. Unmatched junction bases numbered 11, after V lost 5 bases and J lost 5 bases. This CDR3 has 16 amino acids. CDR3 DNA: TGTGCCAGCAGCCTCCTGGCGGGAGGGAGGAAAGATACGCAGTATTTT. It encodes CASSLLAGGRKDTQYF.

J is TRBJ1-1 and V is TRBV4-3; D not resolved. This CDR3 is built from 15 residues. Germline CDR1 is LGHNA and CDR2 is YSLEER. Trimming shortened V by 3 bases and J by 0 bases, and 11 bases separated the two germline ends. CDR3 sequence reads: CASSQEGLLNTEAFF. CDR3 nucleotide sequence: TGCGCCAGCAGCCAGGAGGGCCTATTGAACACTGAAGCTTTCTTT.

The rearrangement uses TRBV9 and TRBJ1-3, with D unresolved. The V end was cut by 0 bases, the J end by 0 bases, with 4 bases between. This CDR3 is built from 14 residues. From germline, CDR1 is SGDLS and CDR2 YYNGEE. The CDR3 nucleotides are TGTGCCAGCAGCGTAGGAGCCTCTGGAAACACCATATATTTT. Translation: CASSVGASGNTIYF.

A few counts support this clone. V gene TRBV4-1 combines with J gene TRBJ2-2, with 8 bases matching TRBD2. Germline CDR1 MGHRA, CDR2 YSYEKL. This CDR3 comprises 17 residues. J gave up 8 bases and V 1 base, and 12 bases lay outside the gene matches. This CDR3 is CASSQVPTSGPRGELFF. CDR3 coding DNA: TGCGCCAGCAGCCAAGTCCCCACTAGCGGCCCTCGGGGGGAGCTGTTTTTT.

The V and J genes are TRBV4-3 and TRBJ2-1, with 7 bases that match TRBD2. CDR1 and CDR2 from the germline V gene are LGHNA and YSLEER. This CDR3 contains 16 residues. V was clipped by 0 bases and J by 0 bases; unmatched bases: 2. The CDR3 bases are TGCGCCAGCAGCCAAGATTGGGGGGGCTCCTACAATGAGCAGTTCTTC. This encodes CASSQDWGGSYNEQFF.

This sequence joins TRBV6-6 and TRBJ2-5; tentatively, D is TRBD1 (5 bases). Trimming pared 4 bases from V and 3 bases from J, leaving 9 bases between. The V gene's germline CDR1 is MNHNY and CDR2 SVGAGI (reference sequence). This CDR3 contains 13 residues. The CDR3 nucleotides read TGTGCCAGCAGTTTAGCAGGGAAAGAGACCCAGTACTTC. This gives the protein CASSLAGKETQYF.

In nucleotides, the CDR3 is TGCAGCGTCCTCATCCGGGGAGCCGAGCAGTACTTC. Residues: CSVLIRGAEQYF. The chain joins TRBV29-1 to TRBJ2-7, with D maybe TRBD2 (5 bases). Germline assignment: CDR1 SQVTM and CDR2 ANQGSEA. The V gene lost 6 bases and the J gene lost 6 bases, with 15 bases spanning the gap. The CDR3 covers 12 residues.

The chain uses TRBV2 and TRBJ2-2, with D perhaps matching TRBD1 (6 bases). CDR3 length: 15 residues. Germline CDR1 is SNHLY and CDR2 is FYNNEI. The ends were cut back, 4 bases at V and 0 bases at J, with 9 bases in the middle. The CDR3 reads CASSVQGSNTGELFF. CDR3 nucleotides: TGTGCCAGCAGTGTACAGGGTTCGAACACCGGGGAGCTGTTTTTT.

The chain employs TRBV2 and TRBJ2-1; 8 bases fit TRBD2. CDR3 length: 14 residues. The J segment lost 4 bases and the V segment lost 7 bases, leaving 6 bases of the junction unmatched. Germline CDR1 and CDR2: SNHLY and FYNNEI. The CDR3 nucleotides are TGTGCCAGCACTCCCCGGGAGGGATACAATGAGCAGTTCTTC. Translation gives CASTPREGYNEQFF.

The CDR3 loop is CASSTGQYNEQFF. CDR3 DNA: TGTGCCAGCTCAACAGGACAGTACAATGAGCAGTTCTTC. The chain carries TRBV18 and TRBJ2-1; a weak D match, TRBD1 (6 bases). Trimming took off 5 bases at V and 4 bases at J, with 9 bases between the two ends. This CDR3 comprises 13 residues. Germline V lookup: CDR1 KGHSH, CDR2 LQKENI. The full variable domain, completed using reference TRBV18 and TRBJ2-1, is NAGVMQNPRHLVRRRGQEARLRCSPMKGHSHVYWYRQLPEEGLKFMVYLQKENIIDESGMPKERFSAEFPKEGPSILRIQQVVRGDSAAYFCASSTGQYNEQFFGPGTRLTVL.

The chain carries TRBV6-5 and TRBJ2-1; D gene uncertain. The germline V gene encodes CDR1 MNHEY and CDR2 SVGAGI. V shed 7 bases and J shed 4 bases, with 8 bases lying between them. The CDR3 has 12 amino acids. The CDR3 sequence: CASTDGYNEQFF. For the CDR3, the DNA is TGTGCCAGCACCGACGGGTACAATGAGCAGTTCTTC.

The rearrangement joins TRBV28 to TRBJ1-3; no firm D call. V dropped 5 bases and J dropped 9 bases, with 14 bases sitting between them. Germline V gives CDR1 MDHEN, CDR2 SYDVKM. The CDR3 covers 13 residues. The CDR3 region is CASSPPIPGTIYF. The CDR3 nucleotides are TGTGCCAGCAGTCCTCCGATCCCGGGCACCATATATTTT.

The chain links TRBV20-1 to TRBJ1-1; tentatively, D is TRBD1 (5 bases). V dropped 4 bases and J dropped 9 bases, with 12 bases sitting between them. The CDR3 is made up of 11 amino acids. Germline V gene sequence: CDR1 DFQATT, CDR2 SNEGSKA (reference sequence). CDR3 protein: CSATPQVKAFF. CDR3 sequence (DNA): TGCAGTGCTACCCCACAGGTCAAAGCTTTCTTT.

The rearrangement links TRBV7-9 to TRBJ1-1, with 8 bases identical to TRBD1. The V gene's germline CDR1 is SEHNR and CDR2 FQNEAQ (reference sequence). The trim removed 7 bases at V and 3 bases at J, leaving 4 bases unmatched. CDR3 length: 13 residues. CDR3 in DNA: TGTGCCAGCACCACGGGACAGGACACTGAAGCTTTCTTT. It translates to CASTTGQDTEAFF.

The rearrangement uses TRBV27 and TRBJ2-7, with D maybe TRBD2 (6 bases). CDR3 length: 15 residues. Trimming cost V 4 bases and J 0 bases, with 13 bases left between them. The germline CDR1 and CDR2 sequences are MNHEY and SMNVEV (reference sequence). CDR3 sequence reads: CASSYRDGSSYEQYF. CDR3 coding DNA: TGTGCCAGCAGTTACCGGGACGGGAGCTCCTACGAGCAGTACTTC.

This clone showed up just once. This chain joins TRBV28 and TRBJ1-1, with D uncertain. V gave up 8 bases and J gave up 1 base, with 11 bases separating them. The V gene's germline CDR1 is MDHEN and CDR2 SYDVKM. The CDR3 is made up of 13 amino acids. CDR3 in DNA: TGTGCCAGCGGTCGGGGTCGGAACACTGAAGCTTTCTTT. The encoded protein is CASGRGRNTEAFF.

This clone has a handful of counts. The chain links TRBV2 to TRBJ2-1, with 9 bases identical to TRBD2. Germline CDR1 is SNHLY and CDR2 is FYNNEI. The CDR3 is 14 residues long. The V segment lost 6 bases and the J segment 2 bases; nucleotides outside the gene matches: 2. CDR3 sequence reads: CASRLAGPYNEQFF. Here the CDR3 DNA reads TGTGCCAGCAGACTAGCGGGTCCCTACAATGAGCAGTTCTTC.

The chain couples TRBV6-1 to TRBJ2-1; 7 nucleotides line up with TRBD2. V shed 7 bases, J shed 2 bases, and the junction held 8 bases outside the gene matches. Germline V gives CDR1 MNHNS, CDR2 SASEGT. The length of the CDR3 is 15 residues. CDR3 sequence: CASMISGNPYNEQFF. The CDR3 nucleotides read TGTGCCAGCATGATCAGCGGGAACCCCTACAATGAGCAGTTCTTC.

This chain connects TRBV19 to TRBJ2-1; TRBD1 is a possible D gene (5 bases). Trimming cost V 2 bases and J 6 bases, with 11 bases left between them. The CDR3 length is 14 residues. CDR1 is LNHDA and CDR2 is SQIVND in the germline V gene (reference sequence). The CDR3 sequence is CASSIQGGFNEQFF. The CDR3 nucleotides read TGTGCCAGTAGTATACAGGGTGGTTTCAATGAGCAGTTCTTC. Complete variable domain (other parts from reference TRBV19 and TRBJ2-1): DGGITQSPKYLFRKEGQNVTLSCEQNLNHDAMYWYRQDPGQGLRLIYYSQIVNDFQKGDIAEGYSVSREKKESFPLTVTSAQKNPTAFYLCASSIQGGFNEQFFGPGTRLTVL.

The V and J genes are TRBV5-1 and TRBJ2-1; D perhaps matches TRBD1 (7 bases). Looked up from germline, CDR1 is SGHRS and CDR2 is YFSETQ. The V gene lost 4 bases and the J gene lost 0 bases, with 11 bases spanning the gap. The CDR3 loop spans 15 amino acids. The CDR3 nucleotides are TGCGCCAGCAGCCAGGGGGGCTCCTCCTACAATGAGCAGTTCTTC. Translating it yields CASSQGGSSYNEQFF.

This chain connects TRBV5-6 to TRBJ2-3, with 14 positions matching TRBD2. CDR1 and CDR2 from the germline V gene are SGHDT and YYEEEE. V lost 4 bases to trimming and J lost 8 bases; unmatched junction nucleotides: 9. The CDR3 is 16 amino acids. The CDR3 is CASSHTTSGRGATQYF. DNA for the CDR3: TGTGCCAGCAGCCACACGACTAGCGGGAGGGGGGCTACGCAGTATTTT.